The 19 T cell receptor beta chains in this list originate from one sample, sequenced in a study of T cells in Graves' hyperthyroidism and ophthalmopathy. Amplification of TCR beta CDR3 regions used RNA as the template. RT-PCR in the first round (using the HTBI primer set) targeted the TCR CDR3. TCRdb re-called the multiplex PCR reads with MiXCR, one entry per CDR3 protein. Of a few hundred thousand distinct CDR3 sequences listed, around 13% are singletons. Sequences were obtained from blood. All receptors derive from a woman in her twenties or thirties with Graves' hyperthyroidism that later progressed to Graves' ophthalmopathy.

This clonotype was recorded once. The chain has TRBV11-1 and TRBJ2-1, with 11 bases that match TRBD1. From germline, CDR1 is SGHAT and CDR2 FQDESV (reference sequence). The CDR3 is 18 residues long. Unmatched junction bases numbered 12, after V lost 4 bases and J lost 4 bases. The CDR3 DNA is TGTGCCAGCAGCTCACCAAAACGGGACAGGGGGTCATACAATGAGCAGTTCTTC. Translation gives CASSSPKRDRGSYNEQFF.

This chain links TRBV6-2 or TRBV6-3 with TRBJ2-2, with TRBD1 identical over 11 bases. This CDR3 is built from 16 residues. V shed 7 bases and J 4 bases; nucleotides not matched to a gene: 8. CDR1 MNHEY and CDR2 SVGEGT come from the germline V gene. CDR3 nucleotides: TGTGCCAGCACCCAGTCCGGGACAGGGGGCACCGGGGAGCTGTTTTTT. Amino acid sequence: CASTQSGTGGTGELFF.

The V call is TRBV28, the J call TRBJ2-7, with TRBD2 as a possible D gene (5 bases). CDR3 length equals 17 residues. The V end lost 7 bases, the J end lost 0 bases, and 22 bases lay between the germline ends. CDR1 MDHEN and CDR2 SYDVKM come from the germline V gene. CDR3 region: CASTHTAGNQNSYEQYF. Here the CDR3 DNA reads TGTGCCAGCACCCACACGGCCGGGAACCAAAACTCCTACGAGCAGTACTTC.

This clonotype was counted ten times or more. The chain combines TRBV12-3 or TRBV12-4 with TRBJ2-2, with 7 nucleotides matching TRBD2. V gave up 4 bases and J gave up 1 base; unmatched junction bases: 3. The CDR3 consists of 15 residues. The CDR3 DNA sequence: TGTGCCAGCAGTTGGGACTACCTGAACACCGGGGAGCTGTTTTTT. It specifies CASSWDYLNTGELFF.

This clonotype was counted ten times or more. The genes are TRBV27 and TRBJ1-6, with D uncertain. CDR3 length: 14 amino acids. The ends were cut back, 1 base at V and 5 bases at J, with 6 bases in the middle. CDR1 is MNHEY, CDR2 SMNVEV, per germline (reference sequence). In DNA, the CDR3 is TGTGCCAGCAGTTTATGGTCTGATAATTCACCCCTCCACTTT. Protein: CASSLWSDNSPLHF.

This clonotype occurred many times. The chain has TRBV27 and TRBJ2-7, with TRBD1 as a possible D gene (7 bases). V was cut by 7 bases and J by 3 bases, with 13 bases left in between. There are 13 residues in the CDR3. Germline CDR1 reads MNHEY; CDR2 reads SMNVEV (reference sequence). The DNA for the CDR3 is TGTGCCAGCACCTACAGGGGAGGCTACGAGCAGTACTTC. Amino acids: CASTYRGGYEQYF.

The DNA of the CDR3 is TGTGCCACCAGTCCTAGCGGGAGCAGTGCAGATACGCAGTATTTT. It encodes CATSPSGSSADTQYF. This chain links TRBV24-1 with TRBJ2-3; TRBD2 matches 10 bases. V was clipped by 6 bases and J by 4 bases; unmatched bases: 6. The CDR3 runs to 15 residues. Looked up from germline, CDR1 is KGHDR and CDR2 is SFDVKD.

Of note for this clonotype: Its ends do not fully match the called genes, so a read error is possible. V gene TRBV5-5 combines with J gene TRBJ2-6, with D uncertain. CDR3 length: 14 residues. The germline CDR1 and CDR2 sequences are SGHKS and YYEKEE (reference sequence). CDR3 sequence reads: CAGSPQPGANVLTF. CDR3 DNA sequence: TGTGCCGGCAGTCCCCAGCCAGGGGCCAACGTCCTGACTTTC. Complete variable domain (other parts from reference TRBV5-5 and TRBJ2-6): DAGVTQSPTHLIKTRGQQVTLRCSPISGHKSVSWYQQVLGQGPQFIFQYYEKEERGRGNFPDRFSARQFPNYSSELNVNALLLGDSALYLCAGSPQPGANVLTFGAGSRLTVL.

This clonotype was counted ten times or more. This chain connects TRBV6-2 or TRBV6-3 to TRBJ1-1; D is ambiguous. Germline CDR1 MNHEY, CDR2 SVGEGT. The V and J ends lost 4 bases and 5 bases respectively, with 14 bases between them. This CDR3 is built from 14 residues. The CDR3 nucleotides read TGTGCCAGCAGTTCCCACGGGGAAAGAACTGAAGCTTTCTTT. Amino acids: CASSSHGERTEAFF.

This chain links TRBV14 with TRBJ2-5; D remains unclear. CDR3 length equals 16 residues. Trimming shortened V by 2 bases and J by 5 bases, and 18 bases separated the two germline ends. Germline V gene sequence: CDR1 SGHDN, CDR2 FVKESK. This CDR3 is CASSQLSNQHGETQYF. DNA of the CDR3: TGTGCCAGCAGCCAACTGTCGAACCAGCACGGGGAGACCCAGTACTTC. Filled out from reference TRBV14 and TRBJ2-5, the complete variable domain reads EAGVTQFPSHSVIEKGQTVTLRCDPISGHDNLYWYRRVMGKEIKFLLHFVKESKQDESGMPNNRFLAERTGGTYSTLKVQPAELEDSGVYFCASSQLSNQHGETQYFGPGTRLLVL.

This clonotype was picked up many times. V and J are TRBV28 and TRBJ2-3, with D possibly TRBD2 on 5 matching bases. The V end was cut by 6 bases, the J end by 4 bases, with 17 bases between. Germline V gives CDR1 MDHEN, CDR2 SYDVKM. The CDR3 has 15 residues. The CDR3 sequence is CASSLDGKRADTQYF. In nucleotides, the CDR3 is TGTGCCAGCAGCCTGGACGGGAAGAGGGCAGATACGCAGTATTTT.

This clonotype was recorded at least ten times. This CDR3 reads CSARDGQGNGYTF. In DNA, the CDR3 is TGCAGTGCTAGAGACGGACAGGGTAATGGCTACACCTTC. The chain couples TRBV20-1 to TRBJ1-2; 8 nucleotides agree with TRBD1. CDR1 and CDR2 (germline): DFQATT, SNEGSKA (reference sequence). CDR3 size: 13 residues. The V gene end was trimmed by 0 bases and the J gene end by 6 bases; junction bases not matched to a gene: 3.

The table lists this clonotype with many counts. J is TRBJ1-1 and V is TRBV20-1; 7 nucleotides align to TRBD1. The CDR3 contains 13 residues. V gave up 2 bases and J gave up 1 base; unmatched junction bases: 1. Germline CDR1 is DFQATT and CDR2 is SNEGSKA (reference sequence). CDR3 DNA sequence: TGCAGTGCTAGACGGACAGGGAACACTGAAGCTTTCTTT. It encodes CSARRTGNTEAFF.

Many counts were recorded for this clonotype. CDR3 in amino acids: CASSPLGSGRPGEQFF. The CDR3 bases are TGTGCCAGCTCACCTCTGGGTAGCGGGAGGCCCGGGGAGCAGTTCTTC. The chain combines TRBV18 with TRBJ2-1, with 10 nucleotides matching TRBD2. The V segment lost 3 bases and the J segment 10 bases; nucleotides outside the gene matches: 12. This CDR3 has 16 amino acids. Germline V lookup: CDR1 KGHSH, CDR2 LQKENI.

This clonotype occurred many times. The chain links TRBV7-2 to TRBJ1-2; TRBD1 agrees at 10 bases. This CDR3 has 14 residues. CDR1 and CDR2 (germline): SGHTA, FQGNSA. Trimming at V came to 1 base and at J to 4 bases, leaving 0 bases not matched to a gene. This CDR3 is CASSLGTGGYGYTF. The CDR3 bases are TGTGCCAGCAGCTTAGGGACAGGGGGCTATGGCTACACCTTC. Combining the CDR3 with reference TRBV7-2 and TRBJ1-2 gives the whole variable domain GAGVSQSPSNKVTEKGKDVELRCDPISGHTALYWYRQSLGQGLEFLIYFQGNSAPDKSGLPSDRFSAERTGGSVSTLTIQRTQQEDSAVYLCASSLGTGGYGYTFGSGTRLTVV.

This clonotype was detected a few times. The chain carries TRBV19 and TRBJ1-1; D ambiguous. CDR3 length: 12 amino acids. The germline CDR1 and CDR2 sequences are LNHDA and SQIVND (reference sequence). Trimming cost V 3 bases and J 8 bases, with 10 bases left between them. CDR3 nucleotide sequence: TGTGCCAGTAGTATGTCAGGACTCGAAGCTTTCTTT. Amino acid sequence: CASSMSGLEAFF.

This clonotype was counted at least ten times. The chain combines TRBV9 with TRBJ1-5, with no clear D. The germline CDR1 and CDR2 sequences are SGDLS and YYNGEE. V lost 4 bases and J lost 7, with 18 bases in between. This CDR3 spans 15 amino acids. The CDR3 DNA reads as TGTGCCAGCAGCTCCCAGGTCTCTGTAATACAGCCCCAGCATTTT. Protein sequence: CASSSQVSVIQPQHF. The full variable domain, its missing parts supplied by reference TRBV9 and TRBJ1-5, is DSGVTQTPKHLITATGQRVTLRCSPRSGDLSVYWYQQSLDQGLQFLIQYYNGEERAKGNILERFSAQQFPDLHSELNLSSLELGDSALYFCASSSQVSVIQPQHFGDGTRLSIL.

This clonotype was found a few times. The chain couples TRBV11-2 to TRBJ2-5, with D maybe TRBD1 (6 bases). Trimming pared 7 bases from V and 3 bases from J, leaving 9 bases between. The CDR3 length is 12 residues. The V gene's germline CDR1 is SGHAT and CDR2 FQNNGV. The DNA of the CDR3 is TGTGCCAGCAAACGGACAGAAGAGACCCAGTACTTC. The encoded protein is CASKRTEETQYF.

Many counts were recorded for this clonotype. The chain combines TRBV20-1 with TRBJ1-1, with 7 bases matching TRBD1. Trimming cost V 3 bases and J 0 bases; bases outside gene matches: 10. The CDR3 consists of 16 residues. Per the germline V gene, CDR1 is DFQATT and CDR2 is SNEGSKA (reference sequence). CDR3 DNA: TGCAGTGCTAGGCCCTTGGGACAGTCCATGAACACTGAAGCTTTCTTT. It yields the protein CSARPLGQSMNTEAFF.